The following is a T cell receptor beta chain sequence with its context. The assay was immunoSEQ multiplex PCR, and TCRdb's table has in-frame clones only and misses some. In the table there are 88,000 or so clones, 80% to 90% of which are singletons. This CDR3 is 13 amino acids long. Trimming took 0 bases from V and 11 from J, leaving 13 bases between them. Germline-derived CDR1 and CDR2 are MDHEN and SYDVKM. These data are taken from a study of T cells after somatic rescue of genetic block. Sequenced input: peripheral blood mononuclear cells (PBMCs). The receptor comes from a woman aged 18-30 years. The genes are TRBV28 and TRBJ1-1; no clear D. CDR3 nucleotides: TGTGCCAGCAGTTTATGGGGCGGCGCGGGGGCTTTCTTT. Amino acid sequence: CASSLWGGAGAFF.